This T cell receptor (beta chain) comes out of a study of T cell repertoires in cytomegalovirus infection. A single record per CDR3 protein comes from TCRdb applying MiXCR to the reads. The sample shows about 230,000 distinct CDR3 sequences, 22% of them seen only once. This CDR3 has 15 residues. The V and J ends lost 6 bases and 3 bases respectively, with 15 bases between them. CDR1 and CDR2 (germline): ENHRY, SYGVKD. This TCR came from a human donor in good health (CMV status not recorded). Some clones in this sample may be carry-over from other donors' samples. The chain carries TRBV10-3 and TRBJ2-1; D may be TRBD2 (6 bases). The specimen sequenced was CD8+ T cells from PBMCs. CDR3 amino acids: CAISDSSDVYNEQFF. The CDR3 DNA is TGTGCCATCAGCGATTCTAGCGACGTCTACAATGAGCAGTTCTTC.